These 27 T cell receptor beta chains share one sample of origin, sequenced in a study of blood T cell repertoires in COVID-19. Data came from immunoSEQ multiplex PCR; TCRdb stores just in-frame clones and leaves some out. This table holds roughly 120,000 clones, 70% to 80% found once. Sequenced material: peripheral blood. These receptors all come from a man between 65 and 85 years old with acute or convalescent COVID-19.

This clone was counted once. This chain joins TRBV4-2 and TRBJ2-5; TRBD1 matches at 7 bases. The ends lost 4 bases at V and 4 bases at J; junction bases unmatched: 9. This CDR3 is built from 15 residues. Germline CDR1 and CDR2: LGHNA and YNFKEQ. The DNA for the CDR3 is TGTGCCAGCAGCCGCAATACAGGGGACGGAGAGACCCAGTACTTC. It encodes CASSRNTGDGETQYF.

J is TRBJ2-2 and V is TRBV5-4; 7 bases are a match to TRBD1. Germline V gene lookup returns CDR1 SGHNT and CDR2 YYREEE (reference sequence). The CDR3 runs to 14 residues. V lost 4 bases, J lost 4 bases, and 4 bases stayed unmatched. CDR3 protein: CASSPWTGTGELFF. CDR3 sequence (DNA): TGTGCCAGCAGCCCATGGACAGGCACCGGGGAGCTGTTTTTT.

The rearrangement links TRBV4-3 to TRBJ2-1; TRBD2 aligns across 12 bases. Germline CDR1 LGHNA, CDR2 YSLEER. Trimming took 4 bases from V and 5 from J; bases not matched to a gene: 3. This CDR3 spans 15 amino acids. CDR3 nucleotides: TGCGCCAGCAGCCCTAGCGGGGGGGCGGACAATGAGCAGTTCTTC. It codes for CASSPSGGADNEQFF.

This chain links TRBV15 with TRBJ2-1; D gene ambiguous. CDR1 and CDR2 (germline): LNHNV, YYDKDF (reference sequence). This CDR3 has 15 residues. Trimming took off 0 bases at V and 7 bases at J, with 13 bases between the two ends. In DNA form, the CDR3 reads TGTGCCACCAGCAGAGATAGCACGGCCTTTAATGAGCAGTTCTTC. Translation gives CATSRDSTAFNEQFF.

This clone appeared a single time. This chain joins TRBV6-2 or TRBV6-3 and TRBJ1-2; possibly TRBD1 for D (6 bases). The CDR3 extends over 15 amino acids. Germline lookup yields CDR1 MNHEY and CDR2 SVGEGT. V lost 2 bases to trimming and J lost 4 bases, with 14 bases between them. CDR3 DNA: TGTGCCAGCAGTTACCCAGGCGACAGGAGCTATGGCTACACCTTC. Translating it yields CASSYPGDRSYGYTF.

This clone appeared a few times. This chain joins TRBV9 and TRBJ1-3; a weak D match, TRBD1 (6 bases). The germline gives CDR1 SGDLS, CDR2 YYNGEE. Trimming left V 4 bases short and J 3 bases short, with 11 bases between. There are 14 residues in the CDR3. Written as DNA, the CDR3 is TGTGCCAGCAGCTTCGGACAGCTTGGAAACACCATATATTTT. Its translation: CASSFGQLGNTIYF.

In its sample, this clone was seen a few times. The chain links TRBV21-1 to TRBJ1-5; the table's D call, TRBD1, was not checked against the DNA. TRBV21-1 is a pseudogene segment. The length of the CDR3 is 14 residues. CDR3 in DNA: TGTGCCAGCAGCTTCGACAGGGGTCCCCAGCCCCAGCATTTT. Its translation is CASSFDRGPQPQHF.

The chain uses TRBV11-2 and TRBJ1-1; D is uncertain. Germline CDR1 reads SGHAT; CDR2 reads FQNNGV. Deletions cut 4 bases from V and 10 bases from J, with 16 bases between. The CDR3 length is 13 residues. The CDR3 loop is CASSSDLTSTAFF. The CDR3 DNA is TGTGCCAGCAGCTCGGACTTGACCTCCACAGCTTTCTTT.

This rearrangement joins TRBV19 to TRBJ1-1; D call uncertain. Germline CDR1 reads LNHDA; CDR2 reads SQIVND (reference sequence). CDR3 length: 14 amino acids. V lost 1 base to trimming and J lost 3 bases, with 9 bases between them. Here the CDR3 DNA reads TGTGCCAGTAGTATAGGGCGGATAGACACTGAAGCTTTCTTT. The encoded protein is CASSIGRIDTEAFF.

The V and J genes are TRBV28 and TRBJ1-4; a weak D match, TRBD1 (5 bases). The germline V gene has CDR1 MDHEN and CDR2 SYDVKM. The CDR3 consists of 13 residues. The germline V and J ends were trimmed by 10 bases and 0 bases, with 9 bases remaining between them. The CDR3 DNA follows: TGTGCCACCCACAGGTCAACTAATGAAAAACTGTTTTTT. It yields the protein CATHRSTNEKLFF.

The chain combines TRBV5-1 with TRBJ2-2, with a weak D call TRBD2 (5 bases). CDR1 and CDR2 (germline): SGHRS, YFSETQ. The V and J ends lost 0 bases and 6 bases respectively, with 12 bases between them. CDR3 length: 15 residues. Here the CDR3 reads CASSLVGGHSGELFF. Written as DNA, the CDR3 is TGCGCCAGCAGCTTGGTTGGAGGCCACTCCGGGGAGCTGTTTTTT. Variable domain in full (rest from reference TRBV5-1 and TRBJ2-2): KAGVTQTPRYLIKTRGQQVTLSCSPISGHRSVSWYQQTPGQGLQFLFEYFSETQRNKGNFPGRFSGRQFSNSRSEMNVSTLELGDSALYLCASSLVGGHSGELFFGEGSRLTVL.

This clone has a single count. The CDR3 nucleotides are TGTGCCAGCAGTTTTTCGATGGCAGGCCGGCACACTGAAGCTTTCTTT. Its protein is CASSFSMAGRHTEAFF. V usage is TRBV28 and J usage is TRBJ1-1; D call uncertain. The CDR3 has 16 residues. V was shortened by 3 bases and J by 3 bases, with 17 bases between the two germline ends. From germline, CDR1 is MDHEN and CDR2 SYDVKM.

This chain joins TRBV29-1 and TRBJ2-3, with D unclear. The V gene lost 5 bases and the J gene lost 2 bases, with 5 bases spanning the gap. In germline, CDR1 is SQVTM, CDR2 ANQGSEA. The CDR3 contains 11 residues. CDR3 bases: TGCAGCGTTCTAGACACAGATACGCAGTATTTT. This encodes CSVLDTDTQYF.

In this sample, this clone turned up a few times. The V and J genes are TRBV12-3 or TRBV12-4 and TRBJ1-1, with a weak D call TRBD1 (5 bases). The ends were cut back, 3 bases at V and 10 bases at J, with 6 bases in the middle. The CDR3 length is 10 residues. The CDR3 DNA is TGTGCCAGCAGTTTGGGGGGAGCTTTCTTT. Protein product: CASSLGGAFF.

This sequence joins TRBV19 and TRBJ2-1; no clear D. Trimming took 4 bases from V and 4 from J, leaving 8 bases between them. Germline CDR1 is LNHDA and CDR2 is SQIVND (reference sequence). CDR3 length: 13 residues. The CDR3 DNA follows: TGTGCCAGTAGTAAGGCGAGGTACAATGAGCAGTTCTTC. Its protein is CASSKARYNEQFF.

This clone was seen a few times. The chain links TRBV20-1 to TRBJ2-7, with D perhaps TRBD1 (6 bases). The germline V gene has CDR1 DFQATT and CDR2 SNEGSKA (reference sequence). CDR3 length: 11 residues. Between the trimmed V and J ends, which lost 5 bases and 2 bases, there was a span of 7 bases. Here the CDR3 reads CSARQAYEQYF. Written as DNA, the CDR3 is TGCAGTGCTCGACAGGCCTACGAGCAGTACTTC.

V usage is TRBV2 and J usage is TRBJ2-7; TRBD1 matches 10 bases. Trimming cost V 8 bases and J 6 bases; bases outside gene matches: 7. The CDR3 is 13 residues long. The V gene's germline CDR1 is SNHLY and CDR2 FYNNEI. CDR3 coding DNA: TGTGCCAGCTCCGGGACAGGGGTTGTCGAGCAGTACTTC. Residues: CASSGTGVVEQYF.

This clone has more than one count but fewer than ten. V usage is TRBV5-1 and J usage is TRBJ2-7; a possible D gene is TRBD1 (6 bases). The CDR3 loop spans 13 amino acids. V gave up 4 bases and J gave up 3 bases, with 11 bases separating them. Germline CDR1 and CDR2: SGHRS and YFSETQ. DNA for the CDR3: TGCGCCAGCAGCACCCAGGGGTTCTACGAGCAGTACTTC. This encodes CASSTQGFYEQYF.

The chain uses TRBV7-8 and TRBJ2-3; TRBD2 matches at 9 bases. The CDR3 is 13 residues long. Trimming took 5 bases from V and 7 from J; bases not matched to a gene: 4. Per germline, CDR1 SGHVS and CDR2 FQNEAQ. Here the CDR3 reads CASSRLAGNTQYF. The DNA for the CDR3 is TGTGCCAGCAGCCGCCTAGCGGGGAATACGCAGTATTTT.

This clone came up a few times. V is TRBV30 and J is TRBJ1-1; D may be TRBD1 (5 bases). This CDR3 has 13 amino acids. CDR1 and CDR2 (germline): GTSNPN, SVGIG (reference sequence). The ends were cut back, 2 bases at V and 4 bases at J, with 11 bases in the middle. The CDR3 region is CAWSPGDGTEAFF. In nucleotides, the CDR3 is TGTGCCTGGAGTCCGGGGGATGGCACTGAAGCTTTCTTT.

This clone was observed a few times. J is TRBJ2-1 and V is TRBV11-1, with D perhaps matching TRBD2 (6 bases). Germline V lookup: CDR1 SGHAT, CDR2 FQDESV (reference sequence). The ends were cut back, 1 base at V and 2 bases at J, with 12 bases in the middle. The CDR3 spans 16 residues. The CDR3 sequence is CASSLVGDSTYNEQFF. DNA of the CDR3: TGTGCCAGCAGCTTAGTTGGGGACTCTACCTACAATGAGCAGTTCTTC.

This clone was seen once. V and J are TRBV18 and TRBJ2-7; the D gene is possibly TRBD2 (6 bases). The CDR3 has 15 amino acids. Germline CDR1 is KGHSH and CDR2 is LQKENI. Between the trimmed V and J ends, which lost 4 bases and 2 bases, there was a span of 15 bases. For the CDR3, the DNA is TGTGCCAGCTCACTAATCGGGACTGATGCCTACGAGCAGTACTTC. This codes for CASSLIGTDAYEQYF.

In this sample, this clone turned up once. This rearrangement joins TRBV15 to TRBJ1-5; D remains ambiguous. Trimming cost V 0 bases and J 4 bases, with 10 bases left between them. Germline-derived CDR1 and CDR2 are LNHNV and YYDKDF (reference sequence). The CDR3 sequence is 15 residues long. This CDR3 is CATSRDRGDNQPQHF. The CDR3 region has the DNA TGTGCCACCAGCAGAGATCGAGGAGATAATCAGCCCCAGCATTTT.

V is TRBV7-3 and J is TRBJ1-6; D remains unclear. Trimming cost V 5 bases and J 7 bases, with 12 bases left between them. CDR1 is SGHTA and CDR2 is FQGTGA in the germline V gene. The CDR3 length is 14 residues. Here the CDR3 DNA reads TGTGCCAGCAGCAACGGTTTTCAAAATTCACCCCTCCACTTT. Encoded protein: CASSNGFQNSPLHF.

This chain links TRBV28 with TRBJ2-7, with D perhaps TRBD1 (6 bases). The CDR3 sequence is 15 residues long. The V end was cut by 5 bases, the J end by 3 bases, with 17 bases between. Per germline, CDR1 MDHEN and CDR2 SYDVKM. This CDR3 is CASSPGSQGFYEQYF. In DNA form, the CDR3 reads TGTGCCAGCAGTCCTGGTTCACAGGGTTTCTACGAGCAGTACTTC.

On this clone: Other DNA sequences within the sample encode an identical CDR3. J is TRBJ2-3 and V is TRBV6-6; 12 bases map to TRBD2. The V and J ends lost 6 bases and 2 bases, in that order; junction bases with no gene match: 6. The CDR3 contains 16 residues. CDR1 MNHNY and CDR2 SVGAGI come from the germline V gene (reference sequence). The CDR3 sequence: CASSRGLAGSTDTQYF. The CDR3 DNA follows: TGTGCCAGCAGCCGCGGACTAGCGGGGTCCACAGATACGCAGTATTTT.

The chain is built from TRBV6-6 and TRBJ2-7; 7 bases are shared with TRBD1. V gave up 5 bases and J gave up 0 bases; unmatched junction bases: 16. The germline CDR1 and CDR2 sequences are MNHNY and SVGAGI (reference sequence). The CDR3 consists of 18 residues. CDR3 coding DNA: TGTGCCAGCAGTCCCGCACCAGGGACAGCCAGGAGCTCCTACGAGCAGTACTTC. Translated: CASSPAPGTARSSYEQYF.